This TCR beta chain derives from a study of blood T cell repertoires in COVID-19. Authors' data handling: Counts of nucleated cells, estimated from reference gene primer amplification, were obtained. The table came from immunoSEQ multiplex PCR; TCRdb's copy has only in-frame clones and leaves some out. V and J calls and clone size come straight from that table; D and trimming were deduced from the DNA. This sample has a few hundred thousand clones; less than 90% occur once, and the top ten carry 3%. Trimming left V 2 bases short and J 4 bases short, with 10 bases between. Per germline, CDR1 MDHEN and CDR2 SYDVKM. The CDR3 is made up of 14 amino acids.

The rearrangement links TRBV28 to TRBJ2-3; D is possibly TRBD1 (5 bases). Sequenced: PBMCs or T cells enriched from blood (not recorded which). The sequence was collected from a woman aged 25 to 39 who had recovered from COVID-19. The CDR3 spells CASSLTAGPDTQYF. For the CDR3, the DNA is TGTGCCAGCAGTTTAACGGCAGGGCCAGATACGCAGTATTTT.